This TCR beta chain was observed in a study of shared clonotypes between healthy human individuals. For the study at large: A couple of women and three men aged 18 to 49 made up the donors.

The protocol was immunoSEQ multiplex PCR, while the TCRdb copy is restricted to in-frame clones and leaves out a portion. The repertoire holds 640,000 or so clones, with 72% as singletons. CDR1 is MDHEN, CDR2 SYDVKM, per germline. CDR3 length: 16 amino acids. V lost 2 bases and J lost 7, with 18 bases in between. The sample consisted of memory CD4+ T cells sorted from blood. Specified subset: CD45RA-negative fraction. The V call is TRBV28, the J call TRBJ1-5; the D gene is possibly TRBD1 (5 bases). This receptor was taken from a woman in her 30s in good health. The CDR3 DNA is TGTGCCAGCAGTTTACCCGGGGGTGCAGTGGTCCAGCCCCAGCATTTT. Translating gives CASSLPGGAVVQPQHF. The full variable domain, its missing parts supplied by reference TRBV28 and TRBJ1-5, is DVKVTQSSRYLVKRTGEKVFLECVQDMDHENMFWYRQDPGLGLRLIYFSYDVKMKEKGDIPEGYSVSREKKERFSLILESASTNQTSMYLCASSLPGGAVVQPQHFGDGTRLSIL.